Each of the 19 T cell receptor beta chains below was sequenced from the same sample in a study of control samples from healthy donors and cancer patients (dated by TCRdb to the early 2020s). The library was prepared using the immunoSEQ multiplex PCR assay. Entries here come from immuneACCESS through TCRdb and include only in-frame sequences with V and J called. Some clones fail to appear in such tables; in the studies checked, an unresolved V gene covers under half of the shortfall, and the cause of the remainder is unknown. Counted in this sample were approximately 83,000 clones; 93% of them appeared once. Clones ranked in the top ten supply about 1.5% of the sample. The material sequenced was blood. The receptors here all came from a woman in her twenties or thirties in good health.

The V call is TRBV4-1, the J call TRBJ2-6, with 9 positions matching TRBD1. Germline CDR1 reads MGHRA; CDR2 reads YSYEKL. Trimming at V came to 1 base and at J to 3 bases, leaving 1 base not matched to a gene. CDR3 size: 16 residues. The CDR3 bases are TGCGCCAGCAGCCAAGGACAGGGGGTTGGGGCCAACGTCCTGACTTTC. Its protein product is CASSQGQGVGANVLTF.

This clone was observed once. This chain joins TRBV6-5 and TRBJ1-5; D possibly corresponds to TRBD1 (5 bases). Germline CDR1 and CDR2: MNHEY and SVGAGI. This CDR3 contains 15 residues. Trimming cost V 3 bases and J 6 bases, with 15 bases left between them. CDR3 region: CASSYSGGGSQPQHF. CDR3 DNA: TGTGCCAGCAGTTATTCCGGCGGGGGAAGTCAGCCCCAGCATTTT.

This clone was seen more than once but under ten times. This chain connects TRBV28 to TRBJ1-2; 7 nucleotides line up with TRBD1. CDR1 MDHEN and CDR2 SYDVKM come from the germline V gene. V lost 2 bases, J lost 5 bases, and 2 bases stayed unmatched. The CDR3 is made up of 13 amino acids. The CDR3 DNA reads as TGTGCCAGCAGTTTAGAACAGGGGTATGGCTACACCTTC. Amino acid sequence: CASSLEQGYGYTF.

The chain is built from TRBV7-2 and TRBJ2-3; no clear D. V was cut by 5 bases and J by 6 bases, with 9 bases left in between. Germline values: CDR1 SGHTA, CDR2 FQGNSA. The CDR3 runs to 12 residues. The CDR3 protein is CASSPRADTQYF. The CDR3 coding sequence is TGTGCCAGCAGCCCTAGAGCGGATACGCAGTATTTT.

The rearrangement uses TRBV29-1 and TRBJ2-7, with a possible D match to TRBD2 (5 bases). Germline CDR1 reads SQVTM; CDR2 reads ANQGSEA. The CDR3 has 12 amino acids. Deletions cut 4 bases from V and 5 bases from J, with 12 bases between. Here the CDR3 DNA reads TGCAGCGTTGGAGGGAACCAGGACGAGCAGTACTTC. Its protein product is CSVGGNQDEQYF.

The CDR3 reads CASSHRFEAYEQYF. CDR3 coding DNA: TGTGCCAGCAGCCACCGGTTTGAGGCCTACGAGCAGTACTTC. The chain couples TRBV5-5 to TRBJ2-7; D unclear. There are 14 residues in the CDR3. Germline assignment: CDR1 SGHKS and CDR2 YYEKEE (reference sequence). V shed 4 bases and J shed 2 bases, with 13 bases lying between them.

The chain recombines TRBV10-2 with TRBJ2-7, with 9 bases lining up with TRBD2. V gave up 4 bases and J gave up 5 bases; unmatched junction bases: 12. CDR3 length: 16 residues. The germline V gene encodes CDR1 WSHSY and CDR2 SAAADI. The CDR3 nucleotides are TGCGCCAGCAGTGTCCCGGTCAGCGGGAGGCGTGACGAGCAGTACTTC. Its protein is CASSVPVSGRRDEQYF.

The V gene is TRBV7-9, the J gene TRBJ2-5, with 12 positions matching TRBD2. The CDR3 runs to 14 residues. Trimming removed 5 bases from V and 4 bases from J; junction bases left unmatched: 2. Germline assignment: CDR1 SEHNR and CDR2 FQNEAQ (reference sequence). Written as DNA, the CDR3 is TGTGCCAGCAGCCCGACTAGCGGGGGAGAGACCCAGTACTTC. Its translation: CASSPTSGGETQYF.

The count of this clone is one. The chain has TRBV6-5 and TRBJ2-7; 9 nucleotides align to TRBD1. The germline gives CDR1 MNHEY, CDR2 SVGAGI. The CDR3 has 15 amino acids. The trim removed 5 bases at V and 1 base at J, leaving 6 bases unmatched. The chain's CDR3 is CASSPSGTGSYEQYF. The DNA of the CDR3 is TGTGCCAGCAGTCCCTCCGGGACAGGGTCCTACGAGCAGTACTTC.

V usage is TRBV6-1 and J usage is TRBJ2-5; 7 bases match TRBD2. Germline-derived CDR1 and CDR2 are MNHNS and SASEGT. The CDR3 consists of 16 residues. The J segment lost 2 bases and the V segment lost 1 base, leaving 7 bases of the junction unmatched. The CDR3 bases are TGTGCCAGCAGTGAAGTCCGAGCGGGAATTCAAGAGACCCAGTACTTC. Residues: CASSEVRAGIQETQYF.

This clone showed up just once. CDR3: CASSQAGGGAGTQYF. CDR3 DNA: TGTGCCAGCAGCCAAGCTGGCGGGGGGGCCGGAACGCAGTATTTT. This chain links TRBV3-1 (or the pseudogene TRBV3-2) with TRBJ2-3; 9 nucleotides line up with TRBD2. V shed 1 base, J shed 9 bases, and the junction held 8 bases outside the gene matches. This CDR3 comprises 15 residues. Germline loops: CDR1 LGHDT, CDR2 YNNKEL (reference sequence).

V usage is TRBV3-1 (or the pseudogene TRBV3-2) and J usage is TRBJ2-3; D gene uncertain. Germline CDR1 and CDR2: LGHDT and YNNKEL (reference sequence). V was cut by 0 bases and J by 2 bases, with 3 bases left in between. The CDR3 consists of 13 residues. The DNA of the CDR3 is TGTGCCAGCAGCCAAGAGGCCACAGATACGCAGTATTTT. Residues: CASSQEATDTQYF.

This rearrangement joins TRBV9 to TRBJ2-1; 10 nucleotides align to TRBD2. The germline V gene encodes CDR1 SGDLS and CDR2 YYNGEE. J gave up 10 bases and V 0 bases, and 4 bases lay outside the gene matches. The CDR3 extends over 14 amino acids. The CDR3 DNA sequence: TGTGCCAGCAGCGTAGCTAGCGGGGGACGAGAGCAGTTCTTC. Amino acids: CASSVASGGREQFF.

The J gene is TRBJ1-1, the V gene TRBV19; D is possibly TRBD1 (5 bases). Germline V gene lookup returns CDR1 LNHDA and CDR2 SQIVND (reference sequence). Trimming shortened V by 4 bases and J by 0 bases, and 12 bases separated the two germline ends. This CDR3 region has 15 residues. The CDR3 sequence is CASSKGGGMNTEAFF. CDR3 DNA sequence: TGTGCCAGTAGTAAAGGCGGGGGGATGAACACTGAAGCTTTCTTT.

V is TRBV19 and J is TRBJ1-5; 11 nucleotides align to TRBD1. In germline, CDR1 is LNHDA, CDR2 SQIVND (reference sequence). The trim removed 8 bases at V and 1 base at J, leaving 4 bases unmatched. The CDR3 totals 15 residues. In DNA form, the CDR3 reads TGTGCCAGTCGGACAGGGGGCGTGAGCAATCAGCCCCAGCATTTT. This gives the protein CASRTGGVSNQPQHF.

The chain recombines TRBV7-9 with TRBJ2-7; TRBD1 might be the D (6 bases). The germline V and J ends were trimmed by 2 bases and 4 bases, with 12 bases remaining between them. The CDR3 covers 14 residues. Germline V lookup: CDR1 SEHNR, CDR2 FQNEAQ (reference sequence). In DNA form, the CDR3 reads TGTGCCAGCAGCTTAAGGGGGAAACCATACGAGCAGTACTTC. Protein product: CASSLRGKPYEQYF.

The gene calls are TRBV28 and TRBJ2-1, with D perhaps TRBD1 (5 bases). Per the germline V gene, CDR1 is MDHEN and CDR2 is SYDVKM. V lost 6 bases and J lost 0, with 15 bases in between. The CDR3 loop spans 16 amino acids. This CDR3 is CASSSTRGHSYNEQFF. The CDR3 nucleotides are TGTGCCAGCAGCTCCACAAGGGGCCACTCCTACAATGAGCAGTTCTTC.

A single count supports this clone. J is TRBJ2-7 and V is TRBV6-5, with 10 bases matching TRBD2. The CDR3 consists of 15 residues. With V trimmed by 5 bases and J by 1 base, 5 bases remained unmatched. Per the germline V gene, CDR1 is MNHEY and CDR2 is SVGAGI. CDR3 coding DNA: TGTGCCAGCAGTCCCGGGACTAGCGTGTCCTACGAGCAGTACTTC. It encodes CASSPGTSVSYEQYF.

This clone was observed once. The chain has TRBV5-1 and TRBJ2-7, with 9 bases that match TRBD1. With 3 bases clipped from V and 6 bases from J, the junction kept 10 bases outside the gene matches. Germline-derived CDR1 and CDR2 are SGHRS and YFSETQ. This CDR3 comprises 15 residues. CDR3 in DNA: TGCGCCAGCAGCTACCAGACAGGGGGACCCTTCGAGCAGTACTTC. This gives the protein CASSYQTGGPFEQYF.